This T cell receptor beta chain was sequenced for a study of PD-1 blockade in classical Hodgkin lymphoma. Of note for this clone: Antigen unknown.

Time point specified: cycle 4 day 1 (C4D1), after 5 to 7 weeks of nivolumab. Brentuximab vedotin exposure varied, and every patient relapsed after autologous stem cell transplantation. Trimming stripped 0 bases from V and 2 bases from J, with 8 bases between. Germline assignment: CDR1 KGHSH and CDR2 LQKENI. The CDR3 consists of 15 residues. General observations from the study: Before treatment, complete responders showed about the same diversity as newly diagnosed patients. At baseline, newly diagnosed patients reportedly showed less TCR diversity than healthy donors.

The protocol was immunoSEQ multiplex PCR, while the TCRdb copy is restricted to in-frame clones and leaves out a portion. The data show over 15,000 clones, with 83% seen just once and roughly 14% held by the top ten. The sequence came from a human donor with classical Hodgkin lymphoma. The V call is TRBV18, the J call TRBJ2-1, with a possible D match to TRBD2 (6 bases). This sample comprised peripheral blood mononuclear cells (PBMCs), obtained before the fourth cycle of nivolumab. The chain's CDR3 is CASSPPPGAYNEQFF. The CDR3 bases are TGTGCCAGCTCACCACCCCCGGGGGCCTACAATGAGCAGTTCTTC.